This T cell receptor beta chain was documented in a study of T-cell reconstitution after alpha-beta-depleted transplantation in children. General study points: Two months or so post-transplant, alpha-beta T cells reportedly derived from several hundred expanded graft clones. Where some patients showed high TCRbeta diversity at day 60, it came from recipient T cells and thymic progenitors that had survived. Hyperexpanded clones declined; after one year, newly produced T cells mostly supplied diversity.

Molecular barcoding with unique molecular identifiers was used for the TCRbeta library. TCRdb recomputed calls from the PCR reads with MiXCR, one row per CDR3 protein. The repertoire includes fewer than 350,000 distinct CDR3 sequences, over 9% of them detected once, and 7% to 9.5% sits in the top ten. This clonotype was picked up many times. Its target is unknown. The specimen comprised PBMCs, sampled before TCRalphabeta/CD19-depleted stem cell transplant. This sequence originates from a boy under two years old with acute myeloid leukemia, due to receive a stem cell transplant.

The CDR3 nucleotides read TGTGCCAGCAGCTTAGTTCAGGGACAGGTCTACAATGAGCAGTTCTTC. The encoded protein is CASSLVQGQVYNEQFF. The genes are TRBV7-8 and TRBJ2-1; 8 nucleotides agree with TRBD1. The ends lost 1 base at V and 3 bases at J; junction bases unmatched: 5. CDR1 and CDR2 from the germline V gene are SGHVS and FQNEAQ. This CDR3 is built from 16 residues.